The 26 T cell receptor beta chains below all came from one sample that was sequenced in a study of memory CD4+ T cells and cytomegalovirus serostatus. TCRdb's copy holds only in-frame clones and misses some; the assay was immunoSEQ multiplex PCR. This sample carries 45,000 or so clones, approximately 80% of them seen once, and the ten largest clones take approximately 1.2%. The sort gate was single viable CD3+CD4+CD8-CD45RO+ cells for memory CD4+ T cells. The sample taken for sequencing was memory CD4+ T cells from blood. The receptor set was obtained from an adult in good health and CMV-seronegative.

This chain connects TRBV29-1 to TRBJ1-1; D is possibly TRBD1 (5 bases). CDR1 and CDR2 (germline): SQVTM, ANQGSEA. This CDR3 comprises 14 residues. V was pared by 4 bases and J by 1 base, with 13 bases between. DNA for the CDR3: TGCAGCGTTGTTAGGCCGGGGACGAACACTGAAGCTTTCTTT. This encodes CSVVRPGTNTEAFF.

This rearrangement joins TRBV5-4 to TRBJ2-1, with 7 nucleotides matching TRBD2. The CDR3 contains 18 residues. J lost 1 base, V lost 3 bases, and 13 bases had no gene match. CDR1 SGHNT and CDR2 YYREEE come from the germline V gene (reference sequence). The CDR3 region has the DNA TGTGCCAGCAGCTCCGGAGGTACGGGAGGCCCTTCCTACAATGAGCAGTTCTTC. Its protein is CASSSGGTGGPSYNEQFF.

A single count supports this clone. The chain has TRBV5-1 and TRBJ1-2; 7 bases map to TRBD1. Germline V lookup: CDR1 SGHRS, CDR2 YFSETQ. The CDR3 totals 13 residues. V was clipped by 0 bases and J by 8 bases; unmatched bases: 4. CDR3 nucleotide sequence: TGCGCCAGCAGCTTGGGGCAGGGGGGCGGCTACACCTTC. Amino acid sequence: CASSLGQGGGYTF. Based on the CDR3 plus reference TRBV5-1 and TRBJ1-2, the full variable domain is KAGVTQTPRYLIKTRGQQVTLSCSPISGHRSVSWYQQTPGQGLQFLFEYFSETQRNKGNFPGRFSGRQFSNSRSEMNVSTLELGDSALYLCASSLGQGGGYTFGSGTRLTVV.

This clone occurred once. The chain is built from TRBV7-9 and TRBJ2-3; 13 bases are shared with TRBD2. J lost 4 bases, V lost 5 bases, and 6 bases had no gene match. Germline CDR1 SEHNR, CDR2 FQNEAQ (reference sequence). This CDR3 region has 16 residues. The CDR3 DNA reads as TGTGCCAGCAGCCCGCGACTAGCGGGAGGCCCAGATACGCAGTATTTT. Its translation is CASSPRLAGGPDTQYF. The full variable domain, rest sourced from reference TRBV7-9 and TRBJ2-3, is DTGVSQNPRHKITKRGQNVTFRCDPISEHNRLYWYRQTLGQGPEFLTYFQNEAQLEKSRLLSDRFSAERPKGSFSTLEIQRTEQGDSAMYLCASSPRLAGGPDTQYFGPGTRLTVL.

The chain couples TRBV18 to TRBJ2-3; D is uncertain. This CDR3 region has 15 residues. CDR1 is KGHSH and CDR2 is LQKENI in the germline V gene. Trimming stripped 0 bases from V and 2 bases from J, with 9 bases between. The CDR3 sequence: CASSPPKQITDTQYF. CDR3 DNA sequence: TGTGCCAGCTCACCACCCAAACAGATCACAGATACGCAGTATTTT.

The CDR3 region is CASSRTYKNIQYF. Written as DNA, the CDR3 is TGTGCCAGTAGTCGGACATACAAAAACATTCAGTACTTC. The rearrangement uses TRBV19 and TRBJ2-4; TRBD1 might be the D (5 bases). The CDR3 is 13 residues long. The V gene's germline CDR1 is LNHDA and CDR2 SQIVND (reference sequence). The V end was cut by 5 bases, the J end by 3 bases, with 8 bases between.

The chain links TRBV15 to TRBJ2-7; D perhaps matches TRBD1 (6 bases). The ends were cut back, 1 base at V and 0 bases at J, with 7 bases in the middle. Germline assignment: CDR1 LNHNV and CDR2 YYDKDF (reference sequence). This CDR3 region has 14 residues. CDR3 nucleotide sequence: TGTGCCACCAGCAGAGGGGACAACTCCTACGAGCAGTACTTC. Translating it yields CATSRGDNSYEQYF.

The chain links TRBV10-2 to TRBJ2-7; maybe TRBD2 (6 bases). Germline CDR1 WSHSY, CDR2 SAAADI. The CDR3 has 13 residues. Trimming left V 11 bases short and J 5 bases short, with 19 bases between. CDR3 protein: CAGRDSGSDEQYF. The CDR3, as DNA: TGCGCCGGCCGGGACTCCGGATCTGACGAGCAGTACTTC.

The chain employs TRBV5-4 and TRBJ2-1; D ambiguous. This CDR3 spans 12 amino acids. Germline V CDR1 and CDR2: SGHNT, YYREEE (reference sequence). The V gene lost 1 base and the J gene lost 8 bases, with 7 bases spanning the gap. CDR3 sequence reads: CASSLSSDEQFF. The CDR3 region has the DNA TGTGCCAGCAGCTTGTCGTCTGATGAGCAGTTCTTC.

The rearrangement links TRBV19 to TRBJ1-5, with a weak D call TRBD1 (5 bases). The CDR3 totals 16 residues. Germline-derived CDR1 and CDR2 are LNHDA and SQIVND (reference sequence). The V end lost 3 bases, the J end lost 5 bases, and 17 bases lay between the germline ends. The CDR3 sequence: CASSIIKTASDQPQHF. The CDR3 DNA reads TGTGCCAGTAGTATTATAAAGACAGCATCCGATCAGCCCCAGCATTTT.

The rearrangement uses TRBV4-2 and TRBJ1-1; weak D call: TRBD1 (6 bases). The CDR3 runs to 16 residues. Germline assignment: CDR1 LGHNA and CDR2 YNFKEQ. The germline V and J ends were trimmed by 0 bases and 5 bases, with 16 bases remaining between them. The CDR3 bases are TGTGCCAGCAGCCAAGATCTATCGGGGGCGCGGACTGAAGCTTTCTTT. Its protein is CASSQDLSGARTEAFF.

The chain employs TRBV28 and TRBJ2-7, with 11 bases that match TRBD2. Germline V gene sequence: CDR1 MDHEN, CDR2 SYDVKM. This CDR3 region has 16 residues. V gave up 4 bases and J gave up 0 bases; unmatched junction bases: 5. This CDR3 reads CASSSPTSGSSYEQYF. As DNA, the CDR3 is TGTGCCAGCAGTTCTCCCACTAGCGGGAGCTCCTACGAGCAGTACTTC.

The chain employs TRBV15 and TRBJ2-2; D unclear. CDR1 and CDR2 (germline): LNHNV, YYDKDF (reference sequence). The CDR3 covers 16 residues. With 0 bases removed from V and 0 bases from J, the gap between germline ends came to 8 bases. The CDR3, as DNA: TGTGCCACCAGCAGAGATCCCAGTTCGAACACCGGGGAGCTGTTTTTT. Its protein is CATSRDPSSNTGELFF.

The chain joins TRBV4-2 to TRBJ2-2; no firm D call. Germline assignment: CDR1 LGHNA and CDR2 YNFKEQ. The CDR3 is made up of 14 amino acids. Between the trimmed V and J ends, which lost 0 bases and 1 base, there was a span of 3 bases. The CDR3 DNA follows: TGTGCCAGCAGCCAAGATAGGAACACCGGGGAGCTGTTTTTT. Translated, it gives CASSQDRNTGELFF.

The chain recombines TRBV10-2 with TRBJ2-1; 9 bases map to TRBD1. This CDR3 has 14 amino acids. Germline values: CDR1 WSHSY, CDR2 SAAADI. V was pared by 6 bases and J by 5 bases, with 5 bases of the junction left unmatched. This chain's CDR3 is CASSRTGENNEQFF. CDR3 bases: TGCGCCAGCAGCAGGACAGGGGAAAACAATGAGCAGTTCTTC.

The CDR3 reads CASSLTSSRQNTGELFF. CDR3 sequence (DNA): TGTGCCAGCAGCTTAACTTCATCGAGACAGAACACCGGGGAGCTGTTTTTT. The V gene is TRBV7-3, the J gene TRBJ2-2; D unclear. Trimming cost V 0 bases and J 1 base, with 12 bases left between them. This CDR3 has 17 residues. Germline assignment: CDR1 SGHTA and CDR2 FQGTGA.

The rearrangement uses TRBV20-1 and TRBJ2-1, with D perhaps assigned TRBD1 or TRBD2 (5 bases each). Germline V lookup: CDR1 DFQATT, CDR2 SNEGSKA (reference sequence). CDR3 size: 11 residues. Deletions cut 5 bases from V and 13 bases from J, with 15 bases between. CDR3 residues: CSALGTWEQFF. CDR3 nucleotides: TGCAGTGCTTTAGGGACGTGGGAACAGTTCTTC.

This chain links TRBV19 with TRBJ1-1; D unclear. The germline V gene has CDR1 LNHDA and CDR2 SQIVND (reference sequence). V lost 4 bases and J lost 4, with 16 bases in between. This CDR3 spans 15 amino acids. The CDR3 coding sequence is TGTGCCAGTAGTAGCGCCATGGGGTGGGGCACTGAAGCTTTCTTT. It codes for CASSSAMGWGTEAFF.

V gene TRBV18 combines with J gene TRBJ2-4, with D perhaps assigned TRBD1 or TRBD2 (5 bases each). The V gene's germline CDR1 is KGHSH and CDR2 LQKENI. Trimming shortened V by 5 bases and J by 10 bases, and 15 bases separated the two germline ends. The CDR3 consists of 13 residues. The DNA for the CDR3 is TGTGCCAGCTCAACCGGGACGCCAGCAATTCAGTACTTC. This translates into CASSTGTPAIQYF.

V gene TRBV6-4 combines with J gene TRBJ1-1; 8 bases agree with TRBD1. From germline, CDR1 is MRHNA and CDR2 SNTAGT. The CDR3 is made up of 14 amino acids. The V segment lost 3 bases and the J segment 6 bases; nucleotides outside the gene matches: 6. CDR3 amino acids: CASSDTGGVAEAFF. Here the CDR3 DNA reads TGTGCCAGCAGTGATACAGGGGGGGTGGCTGAAGCTTTCTTT.

The chain is built from TRBV14 and TRBJ2-5, with D perhaps TRBD1 (5 bases). V was clipped by 3 bases and J by 4 bases, with 24 bases between them. This CDR3 has 18 residues. Germline CDR1 and CDR2: SGHDN and FVKESK. CDR3 in DNA: TGTGCCAGCAGCCATGAAAGAAATCGCAGGGTGGTACGAGAGACCCAGTACTTC. This sequence encodes CASSHERNRRVVRETQYF.

The sample holds a few counts of this clone. The gene calls are TRBV7-9 and TRBJ1-5; TRBD1 aligns across 10 bases. Germline CDR1 SEHNR, CDR2 FQNEAQ (reference sequence). This CDR3 has 16 residues. V shed 1 base and J 5 bases; nucleotides not matched to a gene: 5. This chain's CDR3 is CASSLGLGTGDQPQHF. CDR3 coding DNA: TGTGCCAGCAGCTTAGGATTGGGGACAGGGGATCAGCCCCAGCATTTT.

The chain uses TRBV28 and TRBJ2-7, with 9 bases lining up with TRBD1. This CDR3 has 13 amino acids. V gave up 8 bases and J gave up 4 bases; unmatched junction bases: 6. The V gene's germline CDR1 is MDHEN and CDR2 SYDVKM. Here the CDR3 DNA reads TGTGCCAGCTACGGGACAGGGTCTTACGAGCAGTACTTC. Translation: CASYGTGSYEQYF. The full variable domain, in which reference TRBV28 and TRBJ2-7 provide the parts outside the CDR3, is DVKVTQSSRYLVKRTGEKVFLECVQDMDHENMFWYRQDPGLGLRLIYFSYDVKMKEKGDIPEGYSVSREKKERFSLILESASTNQTSMYLCASYGTGSYEQYFGPGTRLTVT.

The J gene is TRBJ2-3, the V gene TRBV4-1; D unclear. Germline V gene lookup returns CDR1 MGHRA and CDR2 YSYEKL. V shed 4 bases and J shed 4 bases, with 9 bases lying between them. This CDR3 comprises 13 residues. CDR3 loop: CASSPFIPDTQYF. CDR3 nucleotides: TGCGCCAGCAGCCCCTTTATACCAGATACGCAGTATTTT.

The chain recombines TRBV7-2 with TRBJ1-2, with TRBD1 matching over 10 bases. Germline V gives CDR1 SGHTA, CDR2 FQGNSA. Trimming removed 5 bases from V and 4 bases from J; junction bases left unmatched: 4. The CDR3 length is 14 residues. The CDR3 here is CASSQTGGGYGYTF. The CDR3 DNA is TGTGCCAGCAGCCAGACAGGGGGCGGCTATGGCTACACCTTC.

J is TRBJ1-4 and V is TRBV7-9; the match to TRBD1 covers 9 bases. V was clipped by 6 bases and J by 8 bases; unmatched bases: 4. This CDR3 is built from 13 residues. Germline V gives CDR1 SEHNR, CDR2 FQNEAQ (reference sequence). CDR3 in amino acids: CASSWDRVEKLFF. For the CDR3, the DNA is TGTGCCAGCAGTTGGGACAGGGTAGAAAAACTGTTTTTT. The variable domain in full, with the rest retrieved from reference TRBV7-9 and TRBJ1-4, is DTGVSQNPRHKITKRGQNVTFRCDPISEHNRLYWYRQTLGQGPEFLTYFQNEAQLEKSRLLSDRFSAERPKGSFSTLEIQRTEQGDSAMYLCASSWDRVEKLFFGSGTQLSVL.